The 9 T cell receptor beta chains presented below share a single source sample, sequenced in a study of cytomegalovirus exposure and HLA in healthy donors. PCR primers comprised 60 Vbeta and 13 Jbeta primers. Sequencing used immunoSEQ multiplex PCR; TCRdb keeps in-frame clones, though not all of them. Of 150,000 to 200,000 clones listed, roughly 83% are singletons. Sample: PBMCs. These TCRs come from a woman aged 45 to 65 in good health and CMV-seronegative.

This chain connects TRBV9 to TRBJ1-1, with D perhaps matching TRBD1 (6 bases). Germline loops: CDR1 SGDLS, CDR2 YYNGEE. Trimming pared 4 bases from V and 3 bases from J, leaving 19 bases between. This CDR3 has 16 amino acids. This CDR3 is CASSIGTRLGDTEAFF. In nucleotides, the CDR3 is TGTGCCAGCAGCATCGGGACACGGTTGGGAGACACTGAAGCTTTCTTT. Drawing the rest from reference TRBV9 and TRBJ1-1, the complete variable domain is DSGVTQTPKHLITATGQRVTLRCSPRSGDLSVYWYQQSLDQGLQFLIQYYNGEERAKGNILERFSAQQFPDLHSELNLSSLELGDSALYFCASSIGTRLGDTEAFFGQGTRLTVV.

The V gene is TRBV5-1, the J gene TRBJ1-1; no firm D call. The CDR3 length is 15 residues. V was pared by 0 bases and J by 0 bases, with 9 bases between. CDR1 is SGHRS, CDR2 YFSETQ, per germline. CDR3 sequence reads: CASSLGAGVNTEAFF. The CDR3 region has the DNA TGCGCCAGCAGCTTGGGGGCAGGCGTGAACACTGAAGCTTTCTTT.

V usage is TRBV7-2 and J usage is TRBJ2-1, with 9 bases matching TRBD2. Germline CDR1 reads SGHTA; CDR2 reads FQGNSA. V was clipped by 1 base and J by 10 bases; unmatched bases: 11. This CDR3 contains 16 residues. CDR3 loop: CASSLDGGRARGEQFF. The DNA of the CDR3 is TGTGCCAGCAGCTTAGACGGCGGGAGGGCCCGTGGGGAGCAGTTCTTC.

This chain uses TRBV4-3 with TRBJ2-7; TRBD1 might be the D (6 bases). CDR3 length: 15 amino acids. The germline V gene has CDR1 LGHNA and CDR2 YSLEER. Trimming removed 0 bases at V and 0 bases at J, with 9 bases between. This CDR3 is CASSQDEGGSYEQYF. In DNA, the CDR3 is TGCGCCAGCAGCCAAGATGAAGGGGGCTCCTACGAGCAGTACTTC.

This clone showed up just a few times. J is TRBJ2-3 and V is TRBV6-5; D ambiguous. This CDR3 is built from 15 residues. Trimming cost V 0 bases and J 0 bases, with 7 bases left between them. The V gene's germline CDR1 is MNHEY and CDR2 SVGAGI. The CDR3 protein is CASSYSRSSTDTQYF. The CDR3 DNA follows: TGTGCCAGCAGTTACTCGAGAAGCAGCACAGATACGCAGTATTTT.

The chain carries TRBV9 and TRBJ2-1; 10 positions agree with TRBD2. The V gene's germline CDR1 is SGDLS and CDR2 YYNGEE. The CDR3 contains 16 residues. J was trimmed by 5 bases and V by 0 bases; bases with no gene match: 5. The CDR3 reads CASSVGLAGADNEQFF. The CDR3 DNA is TGTGCCAGCAGCGTAGGGCTAGCGGGGGCTGACAATGAGCAGTTCTTC.

The chain recombines TRBV19 with TRBJ1-4; the D gene is possibly TRBD1 (6 bases). The ends were cut back, 6 bases at V and 7 bases at J, with 18 bases in the middle. Germline-derived CDR1 and CDR2 are LNHDA and SQIVND (reference sequence). The CDR3 loop spans 15 amino acids. CDR3 residues: CASSYRDPVREKLFF. In nucleotides, the CDR3 is TGTGCCAGTAGCTACAGGGACCCGGTGCGTGAAAAACTGTTTTTT.

In this sample, this clone turned up a few times. This chain joins TRBV5-1 and TRBJ1-2, with 8 bases identical to TRBD1. After removal of 0 bases from V and 2 bases from J, the junction contained 9 bases not matched to a gene. The germline CDR1 and CDR2 sequences are SGHRS and YFSETQ. The length of the CDR3 is 17 residues. CDR3: CASSLARSGGANYGYTF. The CDR3 bases are TGCGCCAGCAGCTTGGCTAGGTCAGGGGGCGCAAACTATGGCTACACCTTC. Based on the CDR3 plus reference TRBV5-1 and TRBJ1-2, the full variable domain is KAGVTQTPRYLIKTRGQQVTLSCSPISGHRSVSWYQQTPGQGLQFLFEYFSETQRNKGNFPGRFSGRQFSNSRSEMNVSTLELGDSALYLCASSLARSGGANYGYTFGSGTRLTVV.

This chain uses TRBV5-1 with TRBJ2-2, with D possibly being TRBD2 (7 bases). The ends were cut back, 0 bases at V and 4 bases at J, with 13 bases in the middle. CDR3 length: 16 residues. Germline CDR1 and CDR2: SGHRS and YFSETQ. In DNA, the CDR3 is TGCGCCAGCAGCTTGGATGGGGGGGCCTCCACCGGGGAGCTGTTTTTT. Amino acid sequence: CASSLDGGASTGELFF.